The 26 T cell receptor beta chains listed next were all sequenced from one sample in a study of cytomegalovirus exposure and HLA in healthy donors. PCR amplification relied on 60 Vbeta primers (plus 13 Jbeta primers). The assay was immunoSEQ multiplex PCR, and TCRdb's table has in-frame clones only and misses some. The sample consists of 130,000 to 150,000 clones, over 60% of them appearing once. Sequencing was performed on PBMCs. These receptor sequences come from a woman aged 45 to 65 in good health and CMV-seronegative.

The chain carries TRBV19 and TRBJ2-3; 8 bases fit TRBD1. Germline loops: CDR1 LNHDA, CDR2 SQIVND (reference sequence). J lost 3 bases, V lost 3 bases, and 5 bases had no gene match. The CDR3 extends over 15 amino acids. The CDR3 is CASSIGGTGTDTQYF. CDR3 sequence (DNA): TGTGCCAGTAGTATTGGGGGGACAGGAACAGATACGCAGTATTTT.

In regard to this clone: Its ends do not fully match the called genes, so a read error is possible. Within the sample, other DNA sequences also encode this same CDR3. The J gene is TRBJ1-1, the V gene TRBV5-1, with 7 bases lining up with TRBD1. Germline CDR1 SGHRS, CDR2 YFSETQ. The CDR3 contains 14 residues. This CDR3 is CASSSDREVTEAFF. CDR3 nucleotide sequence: TGCGCCAGCAGCTCCGACAGGGAAGTCACTGAGGCTTTCTTT.

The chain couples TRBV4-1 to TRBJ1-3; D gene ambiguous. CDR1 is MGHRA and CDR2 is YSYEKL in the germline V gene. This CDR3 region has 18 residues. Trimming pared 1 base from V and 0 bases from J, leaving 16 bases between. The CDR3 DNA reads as TGCGCCAGCAGCCAAGGATCGTCAGGTCTCTTCTCTGGAAACACCATATATTTT. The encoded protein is CASSQGSSGLFSGNTIYF.

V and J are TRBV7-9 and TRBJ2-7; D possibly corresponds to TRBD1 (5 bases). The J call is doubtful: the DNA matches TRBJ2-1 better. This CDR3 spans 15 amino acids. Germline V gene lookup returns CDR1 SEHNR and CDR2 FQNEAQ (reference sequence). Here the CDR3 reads CASSSRQSSYNEQFF. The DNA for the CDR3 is TGTGCCAGCAGCTCAAGACAGAGCTCCTACAATGAGCAGTTCTTC.

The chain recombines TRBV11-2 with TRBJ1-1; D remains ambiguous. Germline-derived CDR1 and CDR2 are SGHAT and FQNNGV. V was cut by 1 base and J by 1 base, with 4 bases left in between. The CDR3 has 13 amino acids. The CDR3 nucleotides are TGTGCCAGCAGCTTAGTAGAGAACACTGAAGCTTTCTTT. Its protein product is CASSLVENTEAFF.

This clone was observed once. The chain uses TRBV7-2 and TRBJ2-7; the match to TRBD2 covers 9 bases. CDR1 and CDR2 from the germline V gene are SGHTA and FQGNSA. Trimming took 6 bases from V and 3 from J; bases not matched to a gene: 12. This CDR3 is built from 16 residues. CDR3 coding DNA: TGTGCCAGCAGGAGAGGTCCCCTAGCGGGGAACTACGAGCAGTACTTC. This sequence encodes CASRRGPLAGNYEQYF.

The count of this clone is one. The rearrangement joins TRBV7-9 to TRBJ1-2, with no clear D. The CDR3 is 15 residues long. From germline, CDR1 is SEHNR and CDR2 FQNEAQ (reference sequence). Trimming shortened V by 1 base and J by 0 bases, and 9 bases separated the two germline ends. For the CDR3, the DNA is TGTGCCAGCAGCTTAGAATCTGCGGCTAACTATGGCTACACCTTC. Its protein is CASSLESAANYGYTF.

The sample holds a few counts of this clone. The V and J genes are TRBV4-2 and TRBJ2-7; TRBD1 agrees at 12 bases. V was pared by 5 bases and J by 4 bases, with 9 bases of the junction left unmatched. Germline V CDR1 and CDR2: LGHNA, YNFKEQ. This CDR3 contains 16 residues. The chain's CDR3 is CASSLVPGQGAYEQYF. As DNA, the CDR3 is TGTGCCAGCAGCTTGGTGCCGGGACAGGGGGCGTACGAGCAGTACTTC.

The CDR3 DNA follows: TGCGCCAGCAGGCAAGGAGTGGGTCAGACGAACACTGAAGCTTTCTTT. Encoded protein: CASRQGVGQTNTEAFF. The chain employs TRBV5-1 and TRBJ1-1; D not certain. Between the trimmed V and J ends, which lost 5 bases and 1 base, there was a span of 18 bases. Per the germline V gene, CDR1 is SGHRS and CDR2 is YFSETQ. CDR3 length equals 16 residues.

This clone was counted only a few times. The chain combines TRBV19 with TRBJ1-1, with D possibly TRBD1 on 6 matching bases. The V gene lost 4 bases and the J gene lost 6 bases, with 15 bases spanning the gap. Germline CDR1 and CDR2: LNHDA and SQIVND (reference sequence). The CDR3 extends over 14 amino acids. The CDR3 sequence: CASSTGTRRSEAFF. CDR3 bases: TGTGCCAGTAGTACCGGGACACGGCGATCTGAAGCTTTCTTT.

The CDR3 nucleotides read TGTGCCAGCAGTTTATACAGGGCGGCAGGGTATGGCTACACCTTC. It specifies CASSLYRAAGYGYTF. The chain recombines TRBV27 with TRBJ1-2; possibly TRBD1 for D (6 bases). CDR1 is MNHEY and CDR2 is SMNVEV in the germline V gene (reference sequence). V lost 1 base and J 5 bases, leaving 14 bases between the germline ends. The CDR3 covers 15 residues.

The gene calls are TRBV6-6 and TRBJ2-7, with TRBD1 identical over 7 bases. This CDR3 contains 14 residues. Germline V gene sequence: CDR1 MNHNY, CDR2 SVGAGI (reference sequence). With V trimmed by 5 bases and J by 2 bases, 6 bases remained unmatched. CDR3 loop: CASSPTGTTYEQYF. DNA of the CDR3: TGTGCCAGCAGTCCGACAGGGACCACCTACGAGCAGTACTTC.

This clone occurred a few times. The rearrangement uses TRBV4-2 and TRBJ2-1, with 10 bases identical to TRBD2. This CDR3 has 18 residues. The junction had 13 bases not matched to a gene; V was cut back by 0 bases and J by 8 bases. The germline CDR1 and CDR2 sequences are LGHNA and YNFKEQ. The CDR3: CASSQDEAGGPGFDEQFF. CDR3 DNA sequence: TGTGCCAGCAGCCAAGATGAAGCGGGGGGGCCAGGTTTCGATGAGCAGTTCTTC.

For the CDR3, the DNA is TGTGCCAGCAGCTTAGAGGGCAGGGGATACGAGCAGTACTTC. Protein sequence: CASSLEGRGYEQYF. This chain joins TRBV13 and TRBJ2-5; D perhaps matches TRBD1 (6 bases). Matching the DNA end better, TRBJ2-7 makes the J call doubtful. From germline, CDR1 is PRHDT and CDR2 FYEKMQ (reference sequence). This CDR3 region has 14 residues.

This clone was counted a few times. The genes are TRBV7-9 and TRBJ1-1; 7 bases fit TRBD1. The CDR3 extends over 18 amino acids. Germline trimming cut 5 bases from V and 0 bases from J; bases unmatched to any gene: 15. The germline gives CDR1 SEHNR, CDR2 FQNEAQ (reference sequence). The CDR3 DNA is TGTGCCAGCAGCCATAACAGGGGAGAGGGAGGAATGAACACTGAAGCTTTCTTT. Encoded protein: CASSHNRGEGGMNTEAFF.

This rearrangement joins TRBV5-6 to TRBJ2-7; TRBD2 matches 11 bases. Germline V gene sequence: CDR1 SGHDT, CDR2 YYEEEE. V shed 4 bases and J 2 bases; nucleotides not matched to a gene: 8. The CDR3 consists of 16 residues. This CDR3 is CASSSAPSGGPYEQYF. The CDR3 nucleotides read TGTGCCAGCAGCAGTGCCCCTAGCGGGGGGCCCTACGAGCAGTACTTC.

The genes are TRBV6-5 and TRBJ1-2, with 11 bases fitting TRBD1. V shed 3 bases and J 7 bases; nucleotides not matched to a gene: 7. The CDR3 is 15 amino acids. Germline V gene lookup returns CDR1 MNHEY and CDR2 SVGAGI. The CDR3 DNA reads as TGTGCCAGCAGTTATACCGGGACAGGGGGTTTTGGCTACACCTTC. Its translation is CASSYTGTGGFGYTF.

CDR3 sequence: CASSFRRRTETQYF. The CDR3 region has the DNA TGTGCCAGCAGCTTTCGCCGCAGGACTGAGACCCAGTACTTC. The genes are TRBV7-6 and TRBJ2-5, with a tentative D call TRBD2 (5 bases). The germline gives CDR1 SGHVS, CDR2 FNYEAQ. V was cut by 3 bases and J by 5 bases, with 13 bases left in between. The CDR3 sequence is 14 residues long.

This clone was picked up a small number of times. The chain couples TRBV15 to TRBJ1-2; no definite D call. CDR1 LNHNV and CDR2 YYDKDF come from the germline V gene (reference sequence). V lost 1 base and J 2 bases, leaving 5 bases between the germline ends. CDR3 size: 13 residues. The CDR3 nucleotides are TGTGCCACCAGCAGAGGGGAGAACTATGGCTACACCTTC. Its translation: CATSRGENYGYTF.

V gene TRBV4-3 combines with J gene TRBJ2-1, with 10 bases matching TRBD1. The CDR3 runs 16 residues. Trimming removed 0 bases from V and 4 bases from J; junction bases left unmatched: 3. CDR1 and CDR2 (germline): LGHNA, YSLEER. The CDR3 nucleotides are TGCGCCAGCAGCCAAGATTGGGGACAGGGGTACAATGAGCAGTTCTTC. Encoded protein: CASSQDWGQGYNEQFF.

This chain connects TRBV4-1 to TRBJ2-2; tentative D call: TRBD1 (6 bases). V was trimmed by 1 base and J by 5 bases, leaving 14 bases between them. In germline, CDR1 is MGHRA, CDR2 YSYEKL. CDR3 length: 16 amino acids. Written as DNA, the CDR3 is TGCGCCAGCAGCCAAGGACGAACAGGGCAAACCGGGGAGCTGTTTTTT. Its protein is CASSQGRTGQTGELFF.

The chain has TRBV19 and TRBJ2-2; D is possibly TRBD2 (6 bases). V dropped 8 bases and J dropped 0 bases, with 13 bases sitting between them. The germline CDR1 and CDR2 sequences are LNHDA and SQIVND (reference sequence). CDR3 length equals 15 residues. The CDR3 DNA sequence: TGTGCCAGTCTACGGGGAGGCGCGAACACCGGGGAGCTGTTTTTT. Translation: CASLRGGANTGELFF.

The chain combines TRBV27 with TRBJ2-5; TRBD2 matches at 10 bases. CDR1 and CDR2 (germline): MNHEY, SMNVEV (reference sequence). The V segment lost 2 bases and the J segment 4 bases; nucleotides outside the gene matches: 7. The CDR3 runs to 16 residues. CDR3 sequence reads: CASSLLAGALGETQYF. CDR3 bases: TGTGCCAGCAGTTTACTAGCGGGGGCGTTGGGAGAGACCCAGTACTTC.

The CDR3 DNA is TGTGCCAGCAGCCCAGGATATGGGGCAGGCACAGATACGCAGTATTTT. The encoded protein is CASSPGYGAGTDTQYF. This rearrangement joins TRBV27 to TRBJ2-3, with D perhaps TRBD1 (5 bases). The germline V gene encodes CDR1 MNHEY and CDR2 SMNVEV (reference sequence). The CDR3 sequence is 16 residues long. Trimming took 6 bases from V and 1 from J, leaving 17 bases between them.

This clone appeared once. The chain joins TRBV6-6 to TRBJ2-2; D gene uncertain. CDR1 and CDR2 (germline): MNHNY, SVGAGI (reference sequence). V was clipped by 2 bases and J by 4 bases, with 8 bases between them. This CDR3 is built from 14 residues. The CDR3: CASSYPSGTGELFF. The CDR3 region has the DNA TGTGCCAGCAGTTACCCGAGTGGCACCGGGGAGCTGTTTTTT.

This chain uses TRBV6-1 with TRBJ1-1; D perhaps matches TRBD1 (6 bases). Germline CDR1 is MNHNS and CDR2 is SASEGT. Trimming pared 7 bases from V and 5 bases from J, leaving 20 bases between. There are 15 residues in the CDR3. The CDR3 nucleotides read TGTGCCAGCAATCCTACAGGGATTGAATGGACTGAAGCTTTCTTT. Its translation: CASNPTGIEWTEAFF.